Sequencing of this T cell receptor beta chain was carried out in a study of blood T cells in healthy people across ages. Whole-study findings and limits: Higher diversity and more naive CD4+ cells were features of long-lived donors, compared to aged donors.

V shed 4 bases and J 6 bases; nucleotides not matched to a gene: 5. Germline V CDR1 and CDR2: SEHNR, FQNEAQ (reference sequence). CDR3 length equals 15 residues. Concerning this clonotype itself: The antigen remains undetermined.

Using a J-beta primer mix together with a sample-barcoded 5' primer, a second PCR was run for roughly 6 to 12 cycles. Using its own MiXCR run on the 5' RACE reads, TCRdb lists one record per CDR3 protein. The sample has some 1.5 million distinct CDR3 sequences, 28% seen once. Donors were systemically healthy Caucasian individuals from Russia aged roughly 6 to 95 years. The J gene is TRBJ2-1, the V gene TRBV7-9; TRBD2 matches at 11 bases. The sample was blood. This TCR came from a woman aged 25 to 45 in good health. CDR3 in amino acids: CASSSGLAVCNEQFF. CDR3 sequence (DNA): TGTGCCAGCAGCTCGGGACTAGCGGTCTGCAATGAGCAGTTCTTC.